This T cell receptor (beta chain) was sequenced in a study of blood T cell repertoires in COVID-19. Sequencing used immunoSEQ multiplex PCR; TCRdb keeps in-frame clones, though not all of them. The sample records about 260,000 clones, approximately 89% being singletons. Trimming at V came to 0 bases and at J to 2 bases, leaving 10 bases not matched to a gene. The length of the CDR3 is 19 residues. Germline loops: CDR1 SGHDN, CDR2 FVKESK. Sequenced input: PBMCs or T cells enriched from blood (not recorded which). The rearrangement joins TRBV14 to TRBJ2-7; 13 bases match TRBD2. The TCR originated in a woman in her 40s with acute COVID-19. CDR3 nucleotides: TGTGCCAGCAGCCAAGAAACCTCCGGACTAGCGGGAGTCCCCTACGAGCAGTACTTC. It specifies CASSQETSGLAGVPYEQYF.